These T cell receptor beta chains were read from a single sample in a study of blood T cell repertoires in COVID-19. Some clones are missing from TCRdb's copy, which holds only in-frame ones; the method was immunoSEQ multiplex PCR. The sample has hundreds of thousands of clones; 80% are singletons. The sequenced material came from PBMCs or T cells enriched from blood (not recorded which). The source is a man aged 30 to 39 with acute COVID-19. Both conserved end residues are part of each CDR3. Each record gives: J gene, clone size, V gene, D gene, CDR3 DNA, CDR3 protein. The D gene is left open where the match is weak. Not all rows give a size; the values are once, few, many and, for expanded clones, a class.

j_call: TRBJ1-1
clone_size: few
v_call: TRBV5-4
d_call: TRBD1
cdr3_nt: TGTGCCAGCAGCAAGGACAGGGTAAGAGCTGAAGCTTTCTTT
cdr3_aa: CASSKDRVRAEAFF

j_call: TRBJ2-1
clone_size: NA
v_call: TRBV24-1
d_call: TRBD2
cdr3_nt: TGTGCCGCTCAGCCTGCTAGCGGGGGAAGCAATGAGCAGTTCTTC
cdr3_aa: CAAQPASGGSNEQFF

j_call: TRBJ1-6
clone_size: few
v_call: TRBV19
d_call: NA
cdr3_nt: TGTGCCAGTAGTCCTGCCAGCTCCTATAATTCACCCCTCCACTTT
cdr3_aa: CASSPASSYNSPLHF

j_call: TRBJ1-5
clone_size: once
v_call: TRBV7-2
d_call: NA
cdr3_nt: TGTGCCAGCAGCCCCGGGGGTCCTCAGCCCCAGCATTTT
cdr3_aa: CASSPGGPQPQHF

j_call: TRBJ1-4
clone_size: NA
v_call: TRBV29-1
d_call: TRBD1
cdr3_nt: TGCAGCGTTGAAGAGCAGGGGGCGACTAATGAAAAACTGTTTTTT
cdr3_aa: CSVEEQGATNEKLFF

j_call: TRBJ1-2
clone_size: NA
v_call: TRBV7-9
d_call: NA
cdr3_nt: TGTGCCAGCAGCTCCACACAGGTCCCCTATGGCTACACCTTC
cdr3_aa: CASSSTQVPYGYTF

j_call: TRBJ2-4
clone_size: NA
v_call: TRBV2
d_call: NA
cdr3_nt: TGTGCCAGCAAGCTCCTCGTTCAGTACTTC
cdr3_aa: CASKLLVQYF

j_call: TRBJ1-2
clone_size: NA
v_call: TRBV11-2
d_call: NA
cdr3_nt: TGTGCCAGCAGCTTAGATACTTATGGCTACACCTTC
cdr3_aa: CASSLDTYGYTF

j_call: TRBJ1-5
clone_size: NA
v_call: TRBV20-1
d_call: NA
cdr3_nt: TGCAGTGCTAGTATAGGTGTCGGGGAAGCGGGTCAGCCCCAGCATTTT
cdr3_aa: CSASIGVGEAGQPQHF

j_call: TRBJ1-1
clone_size: NA
v_call: TRBV3-1/TRBV3-2
d_call: TRBD1
cdr3_nt: TGTGCCAGCAGCCACCAATCCAAGGGGACAGGGCAGACCACTGAAGCTTTCTTT
cdr3_aa: CASSHQSKGTGQTTEAFF

j_call: TRBJ1-2
clone_size: NA
v_call: TRBV5-1
d_call: TRBD1
cdr3_nt: TGCGCCAGCAGCTTGGGGAGGGACAGCTATGGCTACACCTTC
cdr3_aa: CASSLGRDSYGYTF

j_call: TRBJ1-1
clone_size: NA
v_call: TRBV3-1/TRBV3-2
d_call: NA
cdr3_nt: TGTGCCAGCAGCCTGACAGGTTTGAACACTGAAGCTTTCTTT
cdr3_aa: CASSLTGLNTEAFF

j_call: TRBJ1-5
clone_size: once
v_call: TRBV7-9
d_call: NA
cdr3_nt: TGTGCCAGCAGCCGCGGGGAGGGTCAGCCCCAGCATTTT
cdr3_aa: CASSRGEGQPQHF

j_call: TRBJ1-1
clone_size: NA
v_call: TRBV12-5
d_call: TRBD1
cdr3_nt: TGTGCTAGTGGACTTACAGGGGTGAACACTGAAGCTTTCTTT
cdr3_aa: CASGLTGVNTEAFF

j_call: TRBJ2-7
clone_size: few
v_call: TRBV30
d_call: NA
cdr3_nt: TGTGCCTGGACTAGCGATTGGGAGCAGTACTTC
cdr3_aa: CAWTSDWEQYF

j_call: TRBJ2-1
clone_size: NA
v_call: TRBV7-3
d_call: NA
cdr3_nt: TGTGCCAGCAGCCGAAATTACCGGGACTCTGGGGATGAGCAGTTCTTC
cdr3_aa: CASSRNYRDSGDEQFF

j_call: TRBJ2-6
clone_size: NA
v_call: TRBV6-4
d_call: NA
cdr3_nt: TGTGCCAGCAGTGACCGGGGAGCCGGGGCCAACGTCCTGACTTTC
cdr3_aa: CASSDRGAGANVLTF

j_call: TRBJ1-2
clone_size: few
v_call: TRBV4-1
d_call: NA
cdr3_nt: TGCGCCAGCAGCCAAGGACTCTTACTTGGGGGCTACACCTTC
cdr3_aa: CASSQGLLLGGYTF

j_call: TRBJ1-6
clone_size: NA
v_call: TRBV6-5
d_call: NA
cdr3_nt: TGTGCCAGCACCGGCGGGGTTTCAAAGGGACCCCTCCACTTT
cdr3_aa: CASTGGVSKGPLHF

j_call: TRBJ2-1
clone_size: NA
v_call: TRBV5-6
d_call: NA
cdr3_nt: TGTGCCAGCAGCTCCAACTTCTACAATGAGCAGTTCTTC
cdr3_aa: CASSSNFYNEQFF

j_call: TRBJ2-3
clone_size: NA
v_call: TRBV3-1/TRBV3-2
d_call: TRBD2
cdr3_nt: TGTGCCAGCAGCCACGTACTAGCGGGGGCCCAGTATTTT
cdr3_aa: CASSHVLAGAQYF

j_call: TRBJ2-1
clone_size: NA
v_call: TRBV6-4
d_call: TRBD2
cdr3_nt: TGTGCCAGCAGGGAGACTAGCGCCCCCTACAATGAGCAGTTCTTC
cdr3_aa: CASRETSAPYNEQFF

j_call: TRBJ1-1
clone_size: NA
v_call: TRBV5-3
d_call: TRBD1
cdr3_nt: TGTGCCAGCCCCCGGGACAGAAAGGACACTGAAGCTTTCTTT
cdr3_aa: CASPRDRKDTEAFF

j_call: TRBJ1-1
clone_size: NA
v_call: TRBV2
d_call: TRBD1
cdr3_nt: TGTGCCAGCAGGGACGGACAGGGTGGGACTGAAGCTTTCTTT
cdr3_aa: CASRDGQGGTEAFF

j_call: TRBJ2-5
clone_size: NA
v_call: TRBV6-5
d_call: TRBD2
cdr3_nt: TGTGCCAGCAGTTACCGGACTAGCGGGGAGGGGACCCAGTACTTC
cdr3_aa: CASSYRTSGEGTQYF

j_call: TRBJ2-5
clone_size: NA
v_call: TRBV9
d_call: NA
cdr3_nt: TGTGCCAGCAGCATCTACTCCGGACTGGCCGAGACCCAGTACTTC
cdr3_aa: CASSIYSGLAETQYF

j_call: TRBJ1-4
clone_size: many
v_call: TRBV27
d_call: NA
cdr3_nt: TGTGCCAGCAGTTTATCAGCGCGCGGTGATGAAAAACTGTTTTTT
cdr3_aa: CASSLSARGDEKLFF

j_call: TRBJ1-1
clone_size: NA
v_call: TRBV30
d_call: TRBD1
cdr3_nt: TGTGCCTGCACCAGGAGGGGGACAGTAATGAACACTGAAGCTTTCTTT
cdr3_aa: CACTRRGTVMNTEAFF

j_call: TRBJ1-5
clone_size: NA
v_call: TRBV7-9
d_call: TRBD1
cdr3_nt: TGTGCCAGCAGCTCCGGGACAGGGGCCCAGCCCCAGCATTTT
cdr3_aa: CASSSGTGAQPQHF

j_call: TRBJ2-7
clone_size: few
v_call: TRBV15
d_call: NA
cdr3_nt: TGTGCCACCAGCAGAGATCAGGGCAACTACGAGCAGTACTTC
cdr3_aa: CATSRDQGNYEQYF

j_call: TRBJ1-5
clone_size: once
v_call: TRBV30
d_call: TRBD1
cdr3_nt: TGTGCCTGGGCCGGGACAGACAATCAGCCCCAGCATTTT
cdr3_aa: CAWAGTDNQPQHF

j_call: TRBJ1-5
clone_size: NA
v_call: TRBV19
d_call: TRBD1
cdr3_nt: TGTGCCAGTAGTATCGTCCAGGGGGGCAATCAGCCCCAGCATTTT
cdr3_aa: CASSIVQGGNQPQHF

j_call: TRBJ1-6
clone_size: NA
v_call: TRBV5-4
d_call: TRBD1
cdr3_nt: TGTGCCAGCAGCCTGACAGGGTGGAATTCACCCCTCCACTTT
cdr3_aa: CASSLTGWNSPLHF

j_call: TRBJ2-7
clone_size: NA
v_call: TRBV5-5
d_call: TRBD1
cdr3_nt: TGTGCCAGCAGCTGGGGACAGGCCACCTACGAGCAGTACTTC
cdr3_aa: CASSWGQATYEQYF

j_call: TRBJ2-5
clone_size: NA
v_call: TRBV29-1
d_call: TRBD1
cdr3_nt: TGCAGCGTTGGCGGACAGGGTGGTAGCCAAGAGACCCAGTACTTC
cdr3_aa: CSVGGQGGSQETQYF

j_call: TRBJ1-2
clone_size: NA
v_call: TRBV10-3
d_call: NA
cdr3_nt: TGTGCCATCAGTGAGAAGGGGCAGGGTAACTATGGCTACACCTTC
cdr3_aa: CAISEKGQGNYGYTF

j_call: TRBJ2-4
clone_size: NA
v_call: TRBV5-1
d_call: NA
cdr3_nt: TGCGCCAGCAGCTTGGAAGGTTGGGGGCCCAAAAACATTCAGTACTTC
cdr3_aa: CASSLEGWGPKNIQYF

j_call: TRBJ1-1
clone_size: NA
v_call: TRBV2
d_call: NA
cdr3_nt: TGTGCCAGCAAATTGGCTCGAATGGTCTGGGCTTTCTTT
cdr3_aa: CASKLARMVWAFF

j_call: TRBJ2-3
clone_size: medium-sized
v_call: TRBV27
d_call: NA
cdr3_nt: TGTGCCAGCAGCCCGGACCTCACTAGCCTCACAGATACGCAGTATTTT
cdr3_aa: CASSPDLTSLTDTQYF

j_call: TRBJ2-7
clone_size: NA
v_call: TRBV6-4
d_call: NA
cdr3_nt: TGTGCCAGCAGGAAGAGCGGTAACCACTACGAGCAGTACTTC
cdr3_aa: CASRKSGNHYEQYF

j_call: TRBJ1-2
clone_size: NA
v_call: TRBV3-1/TRBV3-2
d_call: NA
cdr3_nt: TGTGCCAGCAGCCGCACCTCCGCGCCTGGCTACACCTTC
cdr3_aa: CASSRTSAPGYTF

j_call: TRBJ2-7
clone_size: NA
v_call: TRBV3-1/TRBV3-2
d_call: NA
cdr3_nt: TGTGCCAGCAGCCGCGGGCGTTACGAGCAGTACTTC
cdr3_aa: CASSRGRYEQYF

j_call: TRBJ1-4
clone_size: NA
v_call: TRBV3-1/TRBV3-2
d_call: TRBD1
cdr3_nt: TGTGCCAGCAGCCCTAGTTCAGGGGGAGAAAAACTGTTTTTT
cdr3_aa: CASSPSSGGEKLFF

j_call: TRBJ1-5
clone_size: once
v_call: TRBV6-1
d_call: NA
cdr3_nt: TGTGCCAGCAGTGAGCTGAATAGATCGGGGGTCCCCCATCAGCCCCAGCATTTT
cdr3_aa: CASSELNRSGVPHQPQHF

j_call: TRBJ1-2
clone_size: few
v_call: TRBV2
d_call: TRBD1
cdr3_nt: TGTGCCAGCAGCGAGAGTACAGGGGTGGGAGAAGGCTACACCTTC
cdr3_aa: CASSESTGVGEGYTF

j_call: TRBJ1-5
clone_size: NA
v_call: TRBV28
d_call: NA
cdr3_nt: TGTGCCAGCAGTTTACTCAGTCTTGCCAATCAGCCCCAGCATTTT
cdr3_aa: CASSLLSLANQPQHF

j_call: TRBJ2-3
clone_size: NA
v_call: TRBV5-1
d_call: NA
cdr3_nt: TGCGCCAGCAGCTTGGCGGTCAGGGACACAGATACGCAGTATTTT
cdr3_aa: CASSLAVRDTDTQYF

j_call: TRBJ2-1
clone_size: NA
v_call: TRBV5-1
d_call: TRBD1
cdr3_nt: TGCGCCAGCAGCTTAGGACAGGTGTACAATGAGCAGTTCTTC
cdr3_aa: CASSLGQVYNEQFF

j_call: TRBJ1-1
clone_size: few
v_call: TRBV27
d_call: NA
cdr3_nt: TGTGCCAGCAGTTTATTTAATCCGGGGAACACTGAAGCTTTCTTT
cdr3_aa: CASSLFNPGNTEAFF

j_call: TRBJ1-5
clone_size: NA
v_call: TRBV7-3
d_call: NA
cdr3_nt: TGTGCCAGCAGCTACTCCGGGACAAGTTTCCAGCCCCAGCATTTT
cdr3_aa: CASSYSGTSFQPQHF